These 21 T cell receptor beta chains were all obtained from the same sample, sequenced in a study of identifying expanded T cells in peripheral blood. Profiled with immunoSEQ multiplex PCR; TCRdb holds only in-frame clones, not every one. The sample includes more than 85,000 clones, 70% to 90% seen only once; the top ten take 13% to 15%. The sequenced sample consisted of blood. These receptors all stem from a person between 18 and 70 years old in good health.

CDR3 residues: CASSPWTENEKLFF. In nucleotides, the CDR3 is TGTGCCAGCAGTCCTTGGACAGAGAATGAAAAACTGTTTTTT. This chain connects TRBV27 to TRBJ1-4, with D possibly being TRBD1 (6 bases). Trimming pared 5 bases from V and 5 bases from J, leaving 12 bases between. Germline CDR1 MNHEY, CDR2 SMNVEV (reference sequence). The CDR3 has 14 residues.

CDR3 amino acids: CASSRWGETQYF. The CDR3 coding sequence is TGTGCCAGCAGCCGATGGGGGGAGACCCAGTACTTC. The gene calls are TRBV14 and TRBJ2-5; D may correspond to TRBD1 or TRBD2 (5 bases each). Trimming shortened V by 4 bases and J by 5 bases, and 8 bases separated the two germline ends. The CDR3 sequence is 12 residues long. Germline lookup yields CDR1 SGHDN and CDR2 FVKESK.

The chain links TRBV28 to TRBJ1-2; D gene uncertain. Germline-derived CDR1 and CDR2 are MDHEN and SYDVKM. There are 12 residues in the CDR3. V gave up 6 bases and J gave up 8 bases, with 13 bases separating them. The CDR3 here is CASSPGMGGYTF. CDR3 sequence (DNA): TGTGCCAGCAGCCCCGGGATGGGAGGCTACACCTTC.

The V gene is TRBV5-4, the J gene TRBJ2-3, with D perhaps TRBD1 or TRBD2 (6 bases each). V was trimmed by 0 bases and J by 3 bases, leaving 14 bases between them. The CDR3 runs to 16 residues. In germline, CDR1 is SGHNT, CDR2 YYREEE (reference sequence). DNA of the CDR3: TGTGCCAGCAGCTTGGGCCGTCCGGGGGCAACAGATACGCAGTATTTT. This sequence encodes CASSLGRPGATDTQYF. The complete variable domain, with remaining parts taken from reference TRBV5-4 and TRBJ2-3, reads ETGVTQSPTHLIKTRGQQVTLRCSSQSGHNTVSWYQQALGQGPQFIFQYYREEENGRGNFPPRFSGLQFPNYSSELNVNALELDDSALYLCASSLGRPGATDTQYFGPGTRLTVL.

This rearrangement joins TRBV5-1 to TRBJ2-2; 7 bases match TRBD2. The CDR3 is made up of 19 amino acids. Germline V gives CDR1 SGHRS, CDR2 YFSETQ. The J segment lost 0 bases and the V segment lost 4 bases, leaving 15 bases of the junction unmatched. The CDR3 region has the DNA TGCGCCAGCAGCGACTTTGGACTAGATCGCCTATCGAACACCGGGGAGCTGTTTTTT. This encodes CASSDFGLDRLSNTGELFF.

This clone has only a few counts. The chain employs TRBV2 and TRBJ1-2; tentative D call: TRBD1 (6 bases). Between the trimmed V and J ends, which lost 3 bases and 5 bases, there was a span of 16 bases. Germline loops: CDR1 SNHLY, CDR2 FYNNEI. The CDR3 consists of 15 residues. CDR3 bases: TGTGCCAGCAGTGAGAGTCGTAACAGGGCTTATGGCTACACCTTC. Its translation: CASSESRNRAYGYTF.

Only a few counts were recorded for this clone. The rearrangement uses TRBV6-6 and TRBJ1-4; tentative D call: TRBD1 (6 bases). The germline gives CDR1 MNHNY, CDR2 SVGAGI (reference sequence). Trimming cost V 11 bases and J 4 bases, with 17 bases left between them. The CDR3 spans 14 residues. DNA for the CDR3: TGTGCCGTAAGATTGGACAGTCTTAATGAAAAACTGTTTTTT. As protein: CAVRLDSLNEKLFF.

This chain connects TRBV11-2 to TRBJ2-1; 8 nucleotides line up with TRBD2. The trim removed 5 bases at V and 4 bases at J, leaving 7 bases unmatched. This CDR3 region has 15 residues. The germline CDR1 and CDR2 sequences are SGHAT and FQNNGV. CDR3 nucleotide sequence: TGTGCCAGCAGCGAGAATAGCGGGGCTTACAATGAGCAGTTCTTC. Translated: CASSENSGAYNEQFF. Variable domain in full (rest from reference TRBV11-2 and TRBJ2-1): EAGVAQSPRYKIIEKRQSVAFWCNPISGHATLYWYQQILGQGPKLLIQFQNNGVVDDSQLPKDRFSAERLKGVDSTLKIQPAKLEDSAVYLCASSENSGAYNEQFFGPGTRLTVL.

The genes are TRBV9 and TRBJ1-1; no clear D. From germline, CDR1 is SGDLS and CDR2 YYNGEE. The CDR3 contains 14 residues. V was shortened by 3 bases and J by 1 base, with 10 bases between the two germline ends. The CDR3 coding sequence is TGTGCCAGCAGCGCATTAACGGGGAACACTGAAGCTTTCTTT. Amino acid sequence: CASSALTGNTEAFF.

This sequence joins TRBV6-6 and TRBJ1-4; 9 positions match TRBD1. V lost 5 bases to trimming and J lost 5 bases; unmatched junction nucleotides: 6. The CDR3 consists of 15 residues. CDR1 and CDR2 from the germline V gene are MNHNY and SVGAGI (reference sequence). The CDR3 spells CASSLATGGNEKLFF. CDR3 nucleotides: TGTGCCAGCAGTCTCGCGACAGGGGGAAATGAAAAACTGTTTTTT.

V and J are TRBV6-6 and TRBJ2-7, with TRBD2 matching 7 bases. After removal of 2 bases from V and 6 bases from J, the junction contained 7 bases not matched to a gene. CDR1 and CDR2 from the germline V gene are MNHNY and SVGAGI (reference sequence). CDR3 length: 14 residues. The CDR3 reads CASSYGGEISEQYF. CDR3 nucleotides: TGTGCCAGCAGTTACGGGGGGGAGATCTCCGAGCAGTACTTC.

This chain connects TRBV29-1 to TRBJ2-7; D is ambiguous. V was shortened by 0 bases and J by 4 bases, with 19 bases between the two germline ends. The germline V gene has CDR1 SQVTM and CDR2 ANQGSEA. The CDR3 consists of 16 residues. This CDR3 reads CSVEDLDGVSKYEQYF. DNA for the CDR3: TGCAGCGTTGAAGATCTCGACGGAGTGAGCAAGTACGAGCAGTACTTC.

The rearrangement uses TRBV28 and TRBJ2-7; TRBD1 agrees at 8 bases. Germline CDR1 MDHEN, CDR2 SYDVKM. The J segment lost 7 bases and the V segment lost 1 base, leaving 12 bases of the junction unmatched. The CDR3 consists of 16 residues. The CDR3 DNA follows: TGTGCCAGCAGTTTATCCCCGGGACAGGTGTCCGGGGAGCAGTACTTC. Translated, it gives CASSLSPGQVSGEQYF.

This chain uses TRBV29-1 with TRBJ2-3, with D hard to call. Germline loops: CDR1 SQVTM, CDR2 ANQGSEA. The CDR3 has 10 amino acids. Trimming removed 7 bases from V and 6 bases from J, with 8 bases in between. In DNA, the CDR3 is TGCAGCGCTGGACCCGATACGCAGTATTTT. This sequence encodes CSAGPDTQYF.

The chain is built from TRBV28 and TRBJ2-1, with TRBD2 matching over 10 bases. The V and J ends lost 7 bases and 2 bases, in that order; junction bases with no gene match: 8. CDR1 is MDHEN and CDR2 is SYDVKM in the germline V gene. The CDR3 is 16 amino acids. In nucleotides, the CDR3 is TGTGCCAGCACCTCTAGCGGGAGAGGGGCCTACAATGAGCAGTTCTTC. This gives the protein CASTSSGRGAYNEQFF.

The V gene is TRBV9, the J gene TRBJ2-7, with 9 bases lining up with TRBD2. CDR3 length: 16 amino acids. Looked up from germline, CDR1 is SGDLS and CDR2 is YYNGEE. J was trimmed by 3 bases and V by 3 bases; bases with no gene match: 10. Here the CDR3 reads CASSGGTAGGSYEQYF. The DNA of the CDR3 is TGTGCCAGCAGCGGAGGGACAGCGGGAGGAAGCTACGAGCAGTACTTC.

The CDR3 reads CASSETASYEQYF. The CDR3 region has the DNA TGTGCCAGCAGTGAAACGGCCTCCTACGAGCAGTACTTC. The chain couples TRBV6-1 to TRBJ2-7; D unclear. Per germline, CDR1 MNHNS and CDR2 SASEGT. The CDR3 consists of 13 residues. Trimming took off 2 bases at V and 0 bases at J, with 5 bases between the two ends.

The V gene is TRBV18, the J gene TRBJ1-1; D is uncertain. This CDR3 spans 14 amino acids. CDR1 and CDR2 from the germline V gene are KGHSH and LQKENI. V lost 2 bases and J 1 base, leaving 8 bases between the germline ends. CDR3 sequence (DNA): TGTGCCAGCTCACCAAGCGGGCCGAACACTGAAGCTTTCTTT. It yields the protein CASSPSGPNTEAFF. Variable domain in full (rest from reference TRBV18 and TRBJ1-1): NAGVMQNPRHLVRRRGQEARLRCSPMKGHSHVYWYRQLPEEGLKFMVYLQKENIIDESGMPKERFSAEFPKEGPSILRIQQVVRGDSAAYFCASSPSGPNTEAFFGQGTRLTVV.

The chain couples TRBV15 to TRBJ1-4; D may be TRBD1 (5 bases). Between the trimmed V and J ends, which lost 0 bases and 8 bases, there was a span of 13 bases. The germline gives CDR1 LNHNV, CDR2 YYDKDF (reference sequence). The CDR3 spans 15 residues. This CDR3 is CATSRDRGGGEKLFF. DNA of the CDR3: TGTGCCACCAGCAGAGATCGTGGGGGAGGGGAAAAACTGTTTTTT.

The V and J genes are TRBV6-5 and TRBJ1-2; perhaps TRBD1 as D (5 bases). The V gene lost 6 bases and the J gene lost 0 bases, with 8 bases spanning the gap. Germline V gives CDR1 MNHEY, CDR2 SVGAGI. The CDR3 loop spans 13 amino acids. CDR3 coding DNA: TGTGCCAGCAGACAGGTTCCTAACTATGGCTACACCTTC. Its protein is CASRQVPNYGYTF.

V is TRBV23-1 and J is TRBJ2-3; D is perhaps TRBD1 or TRBD2 (5 bases each). TRBV23-1 is an ORF, and what it does is uncertain. Trimming cost V 4 bases and J 0 bases, with 8 bases left between them. The CDR3 is 14 residues long. This chain's CDR3 is CASSLRDSTDTQYF. In nucleotides, the CDR3 is TGCGCCAGCAGTCTCCGGGACAGCACAGATACGCAGTATTTT.